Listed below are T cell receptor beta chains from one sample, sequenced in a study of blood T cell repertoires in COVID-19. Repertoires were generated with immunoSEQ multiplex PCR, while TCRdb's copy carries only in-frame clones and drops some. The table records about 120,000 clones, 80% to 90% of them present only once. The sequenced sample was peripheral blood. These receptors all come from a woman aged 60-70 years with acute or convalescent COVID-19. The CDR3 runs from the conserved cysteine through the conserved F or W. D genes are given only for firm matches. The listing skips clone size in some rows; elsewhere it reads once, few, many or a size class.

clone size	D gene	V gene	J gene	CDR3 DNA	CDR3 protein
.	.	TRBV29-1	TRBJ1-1	TGCAGCGTTGTAATTGACACTGAAGCTTTCTTT	CSVVIDTEAFF
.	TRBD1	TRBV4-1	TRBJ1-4	TGCGCCAGCGCCCCGGACAGGGGGTATAATGAAAAACTGTTTTTT	CASAPDRGYNEKLFF
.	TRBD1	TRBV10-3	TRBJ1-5	TGTGCCATCAGTCAGGGGGGTAACAATCAGCCCCAGCATTTT	CAISQGGNNQPQHF
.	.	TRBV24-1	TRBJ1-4	TGTGCCACCAGTGATTTGCCGGGTCATAATGAAAAACTGTTTTTT	CATSDLPGHNEKLFF
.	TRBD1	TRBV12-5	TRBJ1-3	TGTGCTAGTGGTCGCAGGGACAGGGTAAGTGACACCATATATTTT	CASGRRDRVSDTIYF
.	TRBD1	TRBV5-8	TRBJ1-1	TGTGCCAGCAGCGTCCGGGACAGGGTTTATGCCACTGAAGCTTTCTTT	CASSVRDRVYATEAFF
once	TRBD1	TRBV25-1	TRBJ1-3	TGTGCCAGCAGTTTGACAGGGGTTGTTACCACCATATATTTT	CASSLTGVVTTIYF
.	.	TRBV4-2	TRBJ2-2	TGTGCCAGCAGCCAAATGCGCAACACCGGGGAGCTGTTTTTT	CASSQMRNTGELFF
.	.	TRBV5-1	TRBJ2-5	TGCGCCAGCAGCTTGGGCCAGGGAGGAGAGACCCAGTACTTC	CASSLGQGGETQYF
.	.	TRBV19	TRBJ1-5	TGTGCCAGTAGTATAGTACGGGCAGGGCGCAGCAATCAGCCCCAGCATTTT	CASSIVRAGRSNQPQHF
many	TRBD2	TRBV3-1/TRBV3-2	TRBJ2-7	TGTGCCAGCAGCCGGACTAGTCACGAGCAGTACTTC	CASSRTSHEQYF
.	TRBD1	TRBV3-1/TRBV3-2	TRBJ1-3	TGTGCCAGCAGCCAAGATTCTTCGGGACAGGGCCAGAGGGATGGTGGAAACACCATATATTTT	CASSQDSSGQGQRDGGNTIYF
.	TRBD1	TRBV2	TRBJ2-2	TGTGCCAGCAGTGAGCCCGGACAGGGCCTCCTCCAGAACACCGGGGAGCTGTTTTTT	CASSEPGQGLLQNTGELFF
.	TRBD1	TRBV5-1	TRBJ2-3	TGCGCCAGCAGCTTTATAGGGACAGTAGGAGATACGCAGTATTTT	CASSFIGTVGDTQYF
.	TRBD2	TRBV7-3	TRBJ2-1	TGTGCCAGCGGCCGGATAGCGGGGGGCGTTAATGAGCAGTTCTTC	CASGRIAGGVNEQFF
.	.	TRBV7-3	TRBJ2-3	TGTGCCACCGCCCCCGGGGGGCTCCGCACAGATACGCAGTATTTT	CATAPGGLRTDTQYF
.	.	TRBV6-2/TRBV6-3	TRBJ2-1	TGTGCCAGCAGTTACTTCGGTTCCCAGTTCTTC	CASSYFGSQFF
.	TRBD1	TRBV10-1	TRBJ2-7	TGCGCCAGCAGTGAGTCGGGACAGGGGACCCGAACCTACGAGCAGTACTTC	CASSESGQGTRTYEQYF
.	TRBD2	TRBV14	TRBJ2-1	TGTGCCAGCAGCCAACTAGCGGGGGTCAATGAGCAGTTCTTC	CASSQLAGVNEQFF
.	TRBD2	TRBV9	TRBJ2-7	TGTGCCAGCAGCGTAAGGGACTACTCCTACGAGCAGTACTTC	CASSVRDYSYEQYF
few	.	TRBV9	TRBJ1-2	TGTGCCAGCAGCGTAGGAACAGGGAGGGGTGGCTACACCTTC	CASSVGTGRGGYTF
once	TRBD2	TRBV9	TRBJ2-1	TGTGCCAGCAGCGTAGAGGGACTAGTGTACAATGAGCAATTCTTC	CASSVEGLVYNEQFF
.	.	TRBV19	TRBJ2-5	TGTGCCAGTAACGTACGGGGCCAAGAGACCCAGTACTTC	CASNVRGQETQYF